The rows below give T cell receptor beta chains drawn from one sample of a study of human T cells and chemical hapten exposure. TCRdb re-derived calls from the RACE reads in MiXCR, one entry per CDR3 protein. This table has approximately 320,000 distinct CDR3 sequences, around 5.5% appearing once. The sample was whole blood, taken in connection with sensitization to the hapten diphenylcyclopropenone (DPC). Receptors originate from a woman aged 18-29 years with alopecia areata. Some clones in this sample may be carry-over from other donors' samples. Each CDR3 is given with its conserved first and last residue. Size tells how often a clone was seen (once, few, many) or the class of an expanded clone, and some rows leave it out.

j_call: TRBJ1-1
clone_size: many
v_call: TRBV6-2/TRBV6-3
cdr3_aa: CASSYADMMGTEAFF

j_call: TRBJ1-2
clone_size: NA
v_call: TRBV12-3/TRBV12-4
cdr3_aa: CASSKGPNYGYTF

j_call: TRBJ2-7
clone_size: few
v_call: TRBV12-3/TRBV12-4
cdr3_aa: CASSLVGNLYEQYF

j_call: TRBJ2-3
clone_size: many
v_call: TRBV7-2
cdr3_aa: CASSLVLTSGGARRTDTQYF

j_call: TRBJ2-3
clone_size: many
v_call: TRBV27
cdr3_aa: CASSKAGYTDTQYF

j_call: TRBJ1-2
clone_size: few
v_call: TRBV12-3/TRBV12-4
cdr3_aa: CASSLSGNYGYTF

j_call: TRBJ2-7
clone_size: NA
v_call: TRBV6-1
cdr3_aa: CASSDLTGSSYEQYF

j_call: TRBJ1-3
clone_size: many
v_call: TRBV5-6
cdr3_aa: CASSLTGLSGNTIYF

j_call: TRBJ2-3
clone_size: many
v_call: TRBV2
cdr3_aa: CASSEILATTYNTQYF

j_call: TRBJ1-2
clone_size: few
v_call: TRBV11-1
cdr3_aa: CASSPGQGRDNYGYTF

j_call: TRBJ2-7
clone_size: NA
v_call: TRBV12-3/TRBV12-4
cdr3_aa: CASSGSGGVYEQYF

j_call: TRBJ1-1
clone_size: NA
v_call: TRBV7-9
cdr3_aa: CASSLEPGKNTEAFF

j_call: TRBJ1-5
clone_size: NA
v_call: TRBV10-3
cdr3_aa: CAISAGVNQPQHF

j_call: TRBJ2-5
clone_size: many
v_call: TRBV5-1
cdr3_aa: CASSLDAETQYF

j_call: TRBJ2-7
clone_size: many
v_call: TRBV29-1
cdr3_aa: CSVTRDRVYEQYF

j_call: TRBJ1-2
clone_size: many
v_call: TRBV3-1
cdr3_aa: CASSQAVSYYGYTF

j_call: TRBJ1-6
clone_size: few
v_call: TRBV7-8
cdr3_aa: CASSLLRESPLHF

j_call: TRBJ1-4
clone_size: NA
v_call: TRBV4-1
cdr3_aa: CASSRTGQGATNEKLFF

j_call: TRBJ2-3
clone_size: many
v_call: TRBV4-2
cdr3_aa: CASSQDGAGGPTDTQYF

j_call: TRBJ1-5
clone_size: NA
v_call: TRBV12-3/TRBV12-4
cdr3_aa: CASSSNDRGFLYF

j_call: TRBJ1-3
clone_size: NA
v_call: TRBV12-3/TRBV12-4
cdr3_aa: CASSFGPGTGGNTIYF

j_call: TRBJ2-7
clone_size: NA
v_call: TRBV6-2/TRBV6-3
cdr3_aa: CASSYSTSGGAGEQYF

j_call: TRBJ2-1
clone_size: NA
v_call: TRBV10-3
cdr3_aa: CAISDGNEQFF

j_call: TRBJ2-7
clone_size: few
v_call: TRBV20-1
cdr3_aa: CSARQRPVRDEQYF

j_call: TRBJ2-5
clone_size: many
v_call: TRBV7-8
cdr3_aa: CASSLLVRRGLPTVQYF

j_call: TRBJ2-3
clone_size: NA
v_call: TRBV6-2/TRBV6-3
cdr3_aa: CASIGQLTDTQYF

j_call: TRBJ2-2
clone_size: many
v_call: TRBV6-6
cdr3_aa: CASNRGGTGDTGELFF

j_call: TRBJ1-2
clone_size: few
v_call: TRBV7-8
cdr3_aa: CASSLEGTEDYGYTF

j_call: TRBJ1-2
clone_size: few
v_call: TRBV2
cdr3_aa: CASSEQGQGNYGYTF

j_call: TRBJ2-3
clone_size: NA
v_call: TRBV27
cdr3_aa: CASSLVFSGGPTGTQYF

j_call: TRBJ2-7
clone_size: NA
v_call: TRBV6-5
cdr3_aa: CASSYPASNEQYF

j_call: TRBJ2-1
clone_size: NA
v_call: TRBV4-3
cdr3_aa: CASSQGQGAYDEQFF

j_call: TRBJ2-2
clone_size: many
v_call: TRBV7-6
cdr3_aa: CASSLYGGANTGELFF

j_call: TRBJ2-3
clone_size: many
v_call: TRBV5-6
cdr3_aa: CASSLLMQDTQYF

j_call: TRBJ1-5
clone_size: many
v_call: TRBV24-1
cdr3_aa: CATSDPGQPQHF

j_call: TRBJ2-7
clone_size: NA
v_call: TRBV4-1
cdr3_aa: CASSQEPGANYYEQYF

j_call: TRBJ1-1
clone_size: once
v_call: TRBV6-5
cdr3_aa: CASSYSNRGDTEAFF

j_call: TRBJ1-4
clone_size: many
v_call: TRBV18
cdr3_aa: CASSPQEQGNEKLFF

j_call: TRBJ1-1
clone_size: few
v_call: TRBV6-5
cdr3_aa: CASSYPERTWTEAFF

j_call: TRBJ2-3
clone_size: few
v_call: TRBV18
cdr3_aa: CASSPVDRWVKYF

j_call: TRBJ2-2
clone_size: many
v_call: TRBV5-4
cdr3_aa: CASSLTQAGPRTGELFF

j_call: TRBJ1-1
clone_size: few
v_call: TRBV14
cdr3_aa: CASSIQVTSTEAFF

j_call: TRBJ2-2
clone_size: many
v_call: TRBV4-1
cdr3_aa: CASSQSWRGQGTGELFF

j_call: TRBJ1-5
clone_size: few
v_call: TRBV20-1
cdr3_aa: CSASPGQGFPSRPQHF

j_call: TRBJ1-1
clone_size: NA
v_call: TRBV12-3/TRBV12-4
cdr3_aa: CASNQFSNTEAFF

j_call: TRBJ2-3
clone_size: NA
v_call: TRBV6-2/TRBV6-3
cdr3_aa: CASSYVGPTDMQYF

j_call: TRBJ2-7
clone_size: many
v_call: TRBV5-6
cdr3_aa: CASSLAARNEQYF

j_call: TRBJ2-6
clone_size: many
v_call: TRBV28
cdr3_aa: CASSLQDRAGANVLTF

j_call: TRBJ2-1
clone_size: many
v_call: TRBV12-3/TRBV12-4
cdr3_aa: CASSDNRGTGEQFF

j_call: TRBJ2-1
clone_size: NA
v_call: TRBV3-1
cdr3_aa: CASSQVPGVYNEQFF

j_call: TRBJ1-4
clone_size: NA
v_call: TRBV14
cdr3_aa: CASSRSGTGKSEKLFF

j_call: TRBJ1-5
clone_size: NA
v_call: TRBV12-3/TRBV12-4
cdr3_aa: CASSLKAALSRDQPQHF

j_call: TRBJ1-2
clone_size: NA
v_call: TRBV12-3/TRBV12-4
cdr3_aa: CASSSGGPGYGYTF

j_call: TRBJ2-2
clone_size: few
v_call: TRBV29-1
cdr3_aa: CSVAGTDSNTGELFF

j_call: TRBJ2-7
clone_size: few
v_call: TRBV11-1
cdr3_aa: CASSKDRFSYEQYF

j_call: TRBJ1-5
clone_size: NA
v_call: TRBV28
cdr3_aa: CASSSGAQPQHF

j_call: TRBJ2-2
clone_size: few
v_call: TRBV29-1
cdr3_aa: CSAVQNTGELFF

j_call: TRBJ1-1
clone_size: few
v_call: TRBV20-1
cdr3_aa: CSARDLGGADEAFF

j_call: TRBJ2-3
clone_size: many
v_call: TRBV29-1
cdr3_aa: CSVEDPGYTDTQYF